This TCR beta chain was recovered during a study of human T cells and chemical hapten exposure (dated by TCRdb to about 2021). Background for the entire study: For sensitization, 2% DPC in acetone was applied to a roughly 2 cm by roughly 2 cm area of upper inner arm skin. Patients additionally received weekly therapeutic DPC doses to the scalp throughout the roughly 24-week study period. Patch testing was done on the upper back using Finn chambers containing 0.01% DPC, and results were scored after 6 days according to International Contact Dermatitis Research Group standards. Libraries were pooled for sequencing, and per-sample TCR yields varied mainly because of small differences in library volumes within the pool. The patient cohort, mostly female, included alopecia areata with under or over 50% scalp involvement, alopecia totalis and alopecia universalis. In alopecia patients, the study followed how the peripheral blood TCR repertoire changed in vivo over primary and secondary sensitization to diphenylcyclopropenone (DPC), a hapten. Patient blood was sampled pre-sensitization (week 0) and at 2, 6 and about 24 weeks after DPC sensitization. For TCR sequencing, blood came from some 31 alopecia patients at anywhere from one to four time points (pre-sensitization, 2, 6 and 24 weeks).

A remark on this clonotype: Its antigen remains undetermined. No much larger clonotype is one base removed from it; base qualities were not supplied.

Libraries were constructed by RACE. Sequencing was performed on a NextSeq 500. During library preparation, unique molecular identifiers were attached to individual cDNA molecules so that TCRs could be counted in a quantitative, reproducible way. Each blood RNA sample was used to sequence both TCR alpha and TCR beta chains. On the study's bioinformatics: A median of about 87,000 TCRs per sample was observed, with a range of about 23,224 to 750,000. The Decombinator software suite was used to annotate the V, J and CDR3 of the TCR reads. For the PS versus PT1 abundance plots, all samples were subsampled to the same number of TCRs (28,000). Expanded TCRs were defined as absent before sensitization and observed at least eight times at the 2-week time point. TCRdb reprocessing: public reads trimmed at Q25 with fastp, clones called with MiXCR, in-frame beta chains kept. When rows share a CDR3 protein, they turn into one entry using the most common DNA and genes. These V and J calls originate from TCRdb's pipeline instead of the authors' own analysis. The sample table records tens of thousands of distinct CDR3 sequences; approximately 9% of these occur just once. The ten biggest clones cover around 3.6% of the sample.

Between the V and J ends, shortened by 6 bases and 6 bases respectively, the junction contains 8 bases. From the cysteine up to the phenylalanine, the CDR3 has a length of 11 residues. Of the read, only the CDR3 DNA is kept; its 33 bases are in frame from base 1. For CDR1 and CDR2, the germline V gene lists MNHEY and SVGAGI. The time point label here, explained by the study, means: patch test 2, 6 weeks after DPC sensitization. The sample's treatment or condition, from its label and the paper: therapeutic diphenylcyclopropenone sensitization with weekly scalp DPC. At every patch-test visit, the blood draw took place before the patch test was put on. Patients were eligible if aged 18 to 70, diagnosed with alopecia and judged suitable for DPC therapy, and pregnant patients were excluded. Total RNA was extracted from unfractionated whole blood collected in Tempus Blood RNA tubes. The full study reports these points: Significantly more large CDR3 similarity clusters were formed by expanded TCRs than by pre-sensitization or healthy control sets, consistent with antigen-driven responses. DPC sensitization did not change how many TCRs were above 1 in 1000 frequency, and no evidence was found of alterations in global repertoire structure. Repeated subsampling changed both the strength of the expansion versus patch-test correlation and the threshold at which the correlation became significant. Patch test score correlated positively with the number of PT1 expanded TCRs, reaching significance at thresholds 8, 16 and 32 but not at 4. Because all patients had alopecia, a presumed autoimmune disease, the immune response of the patients might differ from that of healthy individuals.

The sequence came from a woman in her 50s with alopecia areata. Some clones in this sample may be carry-over from other donors' samples. Sequencing used whole blood, obtained in connection with sensitization to the hapten diphenylcyclopropenone (DPC). The chain couples TRBV6-5 to TRBJ1-2, with the D gene too uncertain to name. CDR3 loop: CASSPGNGYTF. The DNA is as follows: TGTGCCAGCAGCCCAGGAAATGGCTACACCTTC.